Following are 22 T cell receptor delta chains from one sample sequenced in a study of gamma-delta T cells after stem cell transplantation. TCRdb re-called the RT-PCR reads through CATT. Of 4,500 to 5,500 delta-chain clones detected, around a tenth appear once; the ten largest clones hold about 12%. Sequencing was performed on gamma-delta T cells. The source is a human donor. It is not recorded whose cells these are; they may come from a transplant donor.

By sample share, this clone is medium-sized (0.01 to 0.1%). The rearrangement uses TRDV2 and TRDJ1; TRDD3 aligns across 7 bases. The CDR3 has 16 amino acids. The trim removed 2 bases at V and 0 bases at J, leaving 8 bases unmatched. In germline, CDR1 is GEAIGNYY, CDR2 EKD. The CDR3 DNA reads TGTGCCTGTGACAAACTCGTGGGGGACTACACCGATAAACTCATCTTT. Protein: CACDKLVGDYTDKLIF.

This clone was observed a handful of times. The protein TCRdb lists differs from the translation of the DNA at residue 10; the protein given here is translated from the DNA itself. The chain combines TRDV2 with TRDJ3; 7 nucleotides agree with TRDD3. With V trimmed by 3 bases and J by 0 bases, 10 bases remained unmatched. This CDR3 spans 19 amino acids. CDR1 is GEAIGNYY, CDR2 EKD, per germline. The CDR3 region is CACDHTGAKISWDTRQMFF. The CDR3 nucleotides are TGTGCCTGTGACCATACTGGGGCAAAAATCTCCTGGGACACCCGACAGATGTTTTTC.

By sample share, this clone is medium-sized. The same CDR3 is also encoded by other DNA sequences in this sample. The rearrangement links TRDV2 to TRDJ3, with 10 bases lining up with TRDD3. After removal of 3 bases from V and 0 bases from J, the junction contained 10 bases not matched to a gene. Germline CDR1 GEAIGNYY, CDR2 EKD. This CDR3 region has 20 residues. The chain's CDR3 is CACDPLLGDDSSWDTRQMFF. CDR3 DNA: TGTGCCTGTGACCCCCTACTGGGGGATGATAGCTCCTGGGACACCCGACAGATGTTTTTC.

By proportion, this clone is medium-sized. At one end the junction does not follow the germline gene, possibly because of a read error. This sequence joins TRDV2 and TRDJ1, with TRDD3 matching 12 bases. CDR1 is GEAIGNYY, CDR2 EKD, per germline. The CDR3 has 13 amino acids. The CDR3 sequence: CACDTILGDTLIF. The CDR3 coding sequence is TGTGCCTGTGACACGATACTGGGGGATACACTCATCTTT.

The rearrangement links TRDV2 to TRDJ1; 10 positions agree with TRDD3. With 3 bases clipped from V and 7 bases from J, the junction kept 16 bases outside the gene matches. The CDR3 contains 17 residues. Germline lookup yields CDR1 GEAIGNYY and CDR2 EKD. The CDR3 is CACDQVPNWGIGPKLIF. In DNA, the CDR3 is TGTGCCTGTGACCAGGTGCCGAACTGGGGGATCGGGCCTAAACTCATCTTT.

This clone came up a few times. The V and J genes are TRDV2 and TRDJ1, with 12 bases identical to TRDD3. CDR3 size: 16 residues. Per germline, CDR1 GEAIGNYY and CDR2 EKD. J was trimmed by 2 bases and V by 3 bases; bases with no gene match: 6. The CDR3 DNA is TGTGCCTGTGACTTACTGGGGGATACCCTAACCGATAAACTCATCTTT. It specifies CACDLLGDTLTDKLIF.

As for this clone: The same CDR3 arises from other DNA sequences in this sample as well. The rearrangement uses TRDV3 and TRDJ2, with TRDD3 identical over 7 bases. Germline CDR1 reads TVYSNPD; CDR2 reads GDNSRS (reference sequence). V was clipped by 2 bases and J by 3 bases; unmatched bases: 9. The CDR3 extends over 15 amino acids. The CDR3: CAFVVAWGMTAQLFF. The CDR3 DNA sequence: TGTGCCTTTGTAGTCGCGTGGGGGATGACAGCACAACTCTTCTTT. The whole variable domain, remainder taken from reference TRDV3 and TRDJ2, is CDKVTQSSPDQTVASGSEVVLLCTYDTVYSNPDLFWYRIRPDYSFQFVFYGDNSRSEGADFTQGRFSVKHILTQKAFHLVISPVRTEDSATYYCAFVVAWGMTAQLFFGKGTQLIVEP.

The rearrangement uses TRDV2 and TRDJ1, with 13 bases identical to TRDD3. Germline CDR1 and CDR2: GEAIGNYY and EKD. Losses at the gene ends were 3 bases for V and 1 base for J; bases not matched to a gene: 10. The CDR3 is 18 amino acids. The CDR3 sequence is CACDPVLGDTATTDKLIF. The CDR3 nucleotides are TGTGCCTGTGACCCCGTACTGGGGGATACGGCGACCACCGATAAACTCATCTTT.

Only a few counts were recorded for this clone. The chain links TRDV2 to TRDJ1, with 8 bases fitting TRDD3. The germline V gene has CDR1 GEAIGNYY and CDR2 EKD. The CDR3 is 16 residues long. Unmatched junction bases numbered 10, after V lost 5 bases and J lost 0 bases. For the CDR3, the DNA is TGTGCCTGTGTCCATCTCCTGGGGGAATACACCGATAAACTCATCTTT. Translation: CACVHLLGEYTDKLIF.

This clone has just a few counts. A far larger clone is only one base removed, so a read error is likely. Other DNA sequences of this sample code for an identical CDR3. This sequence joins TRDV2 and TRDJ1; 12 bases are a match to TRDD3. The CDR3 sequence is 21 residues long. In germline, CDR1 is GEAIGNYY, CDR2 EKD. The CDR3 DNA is TGCGCCTGTGACCGACTCCGAAGTACTGGGGGATACAATGAGGGTACCGATAAACTCATCTTT. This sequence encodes CACDRLRSTGGYNEGTDKLIF.

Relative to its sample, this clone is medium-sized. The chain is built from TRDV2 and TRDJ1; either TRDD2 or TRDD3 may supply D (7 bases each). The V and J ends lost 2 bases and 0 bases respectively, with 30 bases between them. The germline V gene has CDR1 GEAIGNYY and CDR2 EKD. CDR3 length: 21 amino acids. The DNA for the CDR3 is TGTGCCTGTGACAAGCTTCCTAGCAAACTGGGGTCCCCTGGGGACACCGATAAACTCATCTTT. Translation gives CACDKLPSKLGSPGDTDKLIF.

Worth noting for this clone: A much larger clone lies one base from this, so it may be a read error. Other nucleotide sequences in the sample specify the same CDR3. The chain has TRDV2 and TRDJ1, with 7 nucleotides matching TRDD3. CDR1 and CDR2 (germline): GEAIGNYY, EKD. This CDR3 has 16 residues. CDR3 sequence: CACDPLAQGYTDKLIF. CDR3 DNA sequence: TGTGCCTGTGACCCACTTGCGCAGGGATACACCGATAAGCTCATCTTT.

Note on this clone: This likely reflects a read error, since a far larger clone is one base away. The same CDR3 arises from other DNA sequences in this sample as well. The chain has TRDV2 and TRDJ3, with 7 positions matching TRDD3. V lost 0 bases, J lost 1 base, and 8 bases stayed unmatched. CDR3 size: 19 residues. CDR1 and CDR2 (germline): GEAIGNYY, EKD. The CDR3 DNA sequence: TGTGCCTGTGACACCGCTGGGGGCCTAGTTTCCTGGGACACCCGACAGATGTTTTTC. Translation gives CACDTAGGLVSWDTRQMFF.

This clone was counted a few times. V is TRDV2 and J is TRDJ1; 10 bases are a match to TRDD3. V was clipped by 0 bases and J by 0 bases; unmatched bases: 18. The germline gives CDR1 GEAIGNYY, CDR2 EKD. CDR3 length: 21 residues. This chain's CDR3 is CACDTVGTSVLGDQYTDKLIF. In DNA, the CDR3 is TGTGCCTGTGACACCGTGGGCACGTCCGTACTGGGGGATCAGTACACCGATAAACTCATCTTT.

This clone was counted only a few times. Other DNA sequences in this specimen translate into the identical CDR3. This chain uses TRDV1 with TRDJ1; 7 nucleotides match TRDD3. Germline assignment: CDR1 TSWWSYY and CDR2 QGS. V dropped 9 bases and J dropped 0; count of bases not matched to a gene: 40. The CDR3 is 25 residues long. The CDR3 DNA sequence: TGTGCTCTAGGGCTAAACCCGGGCAAGGCCTTTCTCAAGTACTGGGGTTGGGGGGACACCGATAAACTCATCTTT. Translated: CALGLNPGKAFLKYWGWGDTDKLIF.

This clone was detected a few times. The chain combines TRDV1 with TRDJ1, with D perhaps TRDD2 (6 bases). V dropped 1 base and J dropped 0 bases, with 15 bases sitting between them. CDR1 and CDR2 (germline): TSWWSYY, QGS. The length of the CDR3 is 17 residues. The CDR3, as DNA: TGTGCTCTTGGGGAACCCTTCCGGGCCGAGTACACCGATAAACTCATCTTT. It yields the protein CALGEPFRAEYTDKLIF.

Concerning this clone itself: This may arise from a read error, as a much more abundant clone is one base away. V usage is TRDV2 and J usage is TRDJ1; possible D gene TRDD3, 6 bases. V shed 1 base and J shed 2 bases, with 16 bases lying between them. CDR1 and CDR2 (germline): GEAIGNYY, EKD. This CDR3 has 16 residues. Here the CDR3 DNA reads TGTGCCTGTGACACTGCTTTGGGGGGCTCGACCGATAAACTCATCTTT. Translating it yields CACDTALGGSTDKLIF.

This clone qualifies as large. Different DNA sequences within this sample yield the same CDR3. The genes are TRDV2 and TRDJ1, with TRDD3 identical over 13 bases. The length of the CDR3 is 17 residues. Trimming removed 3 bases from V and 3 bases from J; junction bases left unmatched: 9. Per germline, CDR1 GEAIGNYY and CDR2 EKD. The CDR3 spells CACDSLLGDTLPDKLIF. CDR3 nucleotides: TGTGCCTGTGACTCCCTACTGGGGGATACGCTCCCCGATAAACTCATCTTT.

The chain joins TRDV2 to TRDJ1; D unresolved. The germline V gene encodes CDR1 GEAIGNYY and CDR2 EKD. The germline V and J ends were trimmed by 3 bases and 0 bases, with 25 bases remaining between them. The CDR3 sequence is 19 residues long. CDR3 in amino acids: CACDPLGARSTLNTDKLIF. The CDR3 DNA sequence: TGTGCCTGTGACCCCTTGGGTGCTCGTTCAACCCTCAACACCGATAAACTCATCTTT.

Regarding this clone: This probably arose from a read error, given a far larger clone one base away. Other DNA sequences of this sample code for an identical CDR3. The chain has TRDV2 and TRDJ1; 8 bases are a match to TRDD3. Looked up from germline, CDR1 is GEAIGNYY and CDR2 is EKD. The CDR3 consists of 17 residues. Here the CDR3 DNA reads TGTGCCTGCGACACCCTGTTGGGGGATGCATACACCGATAAACTCATCTTT. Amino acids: CACDTLLGDAYTDKLIF.

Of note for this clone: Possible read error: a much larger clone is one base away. CDR3 region: CACDSVPLLGDSLTTDRLIF. In DNA, the CDR3 is TGTGCCTGTGACTCCGTTCCCCTACTGGGGGATAGCTTGACCACCGATAGACTCATCTTT. V and J are TRDV2 and TRDJ1; 11 positions agree with TRDD3. This CDR3 contains 20 residues. Per germline, CDR1 GEAIGNYY and CDR2 EKD.

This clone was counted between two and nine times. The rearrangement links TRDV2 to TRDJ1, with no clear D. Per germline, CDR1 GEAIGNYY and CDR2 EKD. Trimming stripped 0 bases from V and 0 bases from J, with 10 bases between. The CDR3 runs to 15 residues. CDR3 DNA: TGTGCCTGTGACACCGGGCGGCCTCACACCGATAAACTCATCTTT. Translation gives CACDTGRPHTDKLIF.